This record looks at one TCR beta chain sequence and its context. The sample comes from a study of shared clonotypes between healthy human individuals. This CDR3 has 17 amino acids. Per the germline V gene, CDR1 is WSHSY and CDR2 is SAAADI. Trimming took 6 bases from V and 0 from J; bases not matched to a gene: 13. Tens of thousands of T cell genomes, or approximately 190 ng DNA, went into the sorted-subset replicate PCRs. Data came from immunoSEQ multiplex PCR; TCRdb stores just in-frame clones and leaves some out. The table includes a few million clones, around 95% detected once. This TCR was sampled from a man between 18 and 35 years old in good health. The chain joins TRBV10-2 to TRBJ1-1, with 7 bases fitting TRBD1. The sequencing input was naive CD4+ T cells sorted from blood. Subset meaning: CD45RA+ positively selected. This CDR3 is CASREQGLGVMNTEAFF. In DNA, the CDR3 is TGCGCCAGCAGGGAACAGGGGCTTGGGGTAATGAACACTGAAGCTTTCTTT.